This is a list of T cell receptor beta chains from one sample in a study of shared clonotypes between healthy human individuals. The repertoire was sequenced with immunoSEQ multiplex PCR; TCRdb's copy has only in-frame clones and lacks some. The sample shows roughly 2,000,000 clones, less than 95% of them seen only once. The material sequenced was naive CD8+ T cells sorted from blood. The source of these receptors is a man between 18 and 35 years old in good health. Both conserved end residues are part of each CDR3. A D gene is named only where the DNA matches it firmly. Only part of the rows carry a size: once, few, many, or a class if the clone is expanded.

V: TRBV30
J: TRBJ2-3
D: .
size: .
DNA: TGTGCCTGGGGGGTAGGAGTAGATACGCAGTATTTT
CDR3: CAWGVGVDTQYF

V: TRBV29-1
J: TRBJ2-2
D: TRBD2
size: .
DNA: TGCAGCGTATTGGGACTAGCTAATGGCGGGGAGCTGTTTTTT
CDR3: CSVLGLANGGELFF

V: TRBV29-1
J: TRBJ1-2
D: .
size: once
DNA: TGCAGCGTTGATCCGGGTAACTATGGCTACACCTTC
CDR3: CSVDPGNYGYTF

V: TRBV27
J: TRBJ2-7
D: .
size: .
DNA: TGTGCCAGCAGTATCACAGGCGACGAGCAGTACTTC
CDR3: CASSITGDEQYF

V: TRBV29-1
J: TRBJ2-7
D: TRBD1
size: .
DNA: TGCAGCGTTGTTGGGACAGTCTTCGACGAGCAGTACTTC
CDR3: CSVVGTVFDEQYF

V: TRBV15
J: TRBJ1-5
D: .
size: .
DNA: TGTGCCACCAGCAGACCCGAGGAAGGGTGGCAGCCCCAGCATTTT
CDR3: CATSRPEEGWQPQHF

V: TRBV9
J: TRBJ2-3
D: .
size: .
DNA: TGTGCCAGCAGCGATAGTAGTAGCGGAGATACGCAGTATTTT
CDR3: CASSDSSSGDTQYF

V: TRBV14
J: TRBJ1-1
D: .
size: .
DNA: TGTGCCAGCAGCCAGGCGGGGCAGGGCTGGCCTGAAGCTTTCTTT
CDR3: CASSQAGQGWPEAFF

V: TRBV29-1
J: TRBJ2-5
D: .
size: .
DNA: TGCAGCGTTGAAGAGACAGGTCGGGCCCAGTACTTC
CDR3: CSVEETGRAQYF

V: TRBV7-9
J: TRBJ2-5
D: TRBD2
size: .
DNA: TGTGCCAGCAGCGCAGCGGGAGGGCTCGGTGTGACCCAGTACTTC
CDR3: CASSAAGGLGVTQYF

V: TRBV30
J: TRBJ2-3
D: .
size: .
DNA: TGTGCCTGGAGTGTACTTGATCGGGATACGCAGTATTTT
CDR3: CAWSVLDRDTQYF

V: TRBV6-1
J: TRBJ1-2
D: .
size: .
DNA: TGTGCCAGCAGTCCTCTGGAAGGGGGCTATGGCTACACCTTC
CDR3: CASSPLEGGYGYTF

V: TRBV7-9
J: TRBJ1-5
D: TRBD1
size: .
DNA: TGTGCCAGCAGCGTAGGGGAGACAGGGTATCAGCCCCAGCATTTT
CDR3: CASSVGETGYQPQHF

V: TRBV9
J: TRBJ1-3
D: TRBD1
size: .
DNA: TGTGCCAGCAGCGGGCCGGGACAGGGGGCACACACCATATATTTT
CDR3: CASSGPGQGAHTIYF

V: TRBV15
J: TRBJ2-1
D: .
size: once
DNA: TGTGCCACCAGCACCCGACAGAACAATGAGCAGTTCTTC
CDR3: CATSTRQNNEQFF

V: TRBV5-8
J: TRBJ1-2
D: .
size: .
DNA: TGTGCCAGCAGCTTGGAGGGGGTTATCTATGGCTACACCTTC
CDR3: CASSLEGVIYGYTF

V: TRBV2
J: TRBJ2-7
D: TRBD2
size: once
DNA: TGTGCCAGCAGTCCTACTAGCGGCTACGAGCAGTACTTC
CDR3: CASSPTSGYEQYF

V: TRBV27
J: TRBJ1-1
D: .
size: .
DNA: TGTGCCAGCAGTCTACAGGGTCGGGACACTGAAGCTTTCTTT
CDR3: CASSLQGRDTEAFF

V: TRBV7-3
J: TRBJ2-5
D: .
size: .
DNA: TGTGCCAGCAGCCCCACTACGGGACCGCAGCGGGAGACCCAGTACTTC
CDR3: CASSPTTGPQRETQYF

V: TRBV27
J: TRBJ2-7
D: TRBD1
size: .
DNA: TGTGCCAGCAGCCGGATTGGGACAGGGGACTACGAGCAGTACTTC
CDR3: CASSRIGTGDYEQYF

V: TRBV27
J: TRBJ1-4
D: .
size: .
DNA: TGTGCCAGCAGCCCCGGTAAAACTAATGAAAAACTGTTTTTT
CDR3: CASSPGKTNEKLFF

V: TRBV6-4
J: TRBJ2-7
D: .
size: .
DNA: TGTGCCAGCAGTGATGAGTGGGGCAGGCAGTACTTC
CDR3: CASSDEWGRQYF

V: TRBV9
J: TRBJ2-7
D: .
size: .
DNA: TGTGCCAGCAGCGTAGCCAGGGTGGGCTACGAGCAGTACTTC
CDR3: CASSVARVGYEQYF

V: TRBV6-1
J: TRBJ2-1
D: .
size: .
DNA: TGTGCCAGCAGCCAAAATCCCGGGACCTCAAATGAGCAGTTCTTC
CDR3: CASSQNPGTSNEQFF

V: TRBV2
J: TRBJ2-7
D: TRBD1
size: .
DNA: TGTGCCAGCAGTGAAGCGCTTGACAGGGTCTCCTACGAGCAGTACTTC
CDR3: CASSEALDRVSYEQYF

V: TRBV13
J: TRBJ1-2
D: .
size: .
DNA: TGTGCCAGCAGCTTCCCGGGACTGGGCGGCTACACCTTC
CDR3: CASSFPGLGGYTF

V: TRBV4-3
J: TRBJ2-5
D: .
size: .
DNA: TGCGCCAGCAGCCAAGATTACGAGCCTTCTTTCGAGACCCAGTACTTC
CDR3: CASSQDYEPSFETQYF

V: TRBV7-9
J: TRBJ2-7
D: TRBD1
size: .
DNA: TGTGCCAGCAGCTTAGCTGACAGGGGTTACGAGCAGTACTTC
CDR3: CASSLADRGYEQYF

V: TRBV27
J: TRBJ2-7
D: .
size: .
DNA: TGTGCCAGCAGCCCCTGGGCGGAGGCCTACGAGCAGTACTTC
CDR3: CASSPWAEAYEQYF

V: TRBV19
J: TRBJ2-1
D: .
size: .
DNA: TGTGCCAGTAGTATTCGAGAGACCCTCTCCTACAATGAGCAGTTCTTC
CDR3: CASSIRETLSYNEQFF

V: TRBV5-1
J: TRBJ1-1
D: .
size: once
DNA: TGCGCCAGCAGCTGGGCCGGCTTGAACACTGAAGCTTTCTTT
CDR3: CASSWAGLNTEAFF

V: TRBV6-5
J: TRBJ1-1
D: .
size: .
DNA: TGTGCCAGCGAGCACCCGATGAACACTGAAGCTTTCTTT
CDR3: CASEHPMNTEAFF